The 11 T cell receptor beta chains presented below share a single source sample, sequenced in a study of blood T cell repertoires in COVID-19. Sequenced by immunoSEQ multiplex PCR; TCRdb stores in-frame clones only, minus some. The profile shows fewer than 200,000 clones, about 83% of them singletons. Sequencing used PBMCs or T cells enriched from blood (not recorded which). These receptors all stem from a woman aged 50 to 60 in a cohort exposed to, infected with or recovered from COVID-19 (not recorded which).

The rearrangement joins TRBV7-6 to TRBJ1-1; 8 bases fit TRBD1. Germline V CDR1 and CDR2: SGHVS, FNYEAQ. Trimming removed 2 bases from V and 3 bases from J; junction bases left unmatched: 11. The CDR3 extends over 17 amino acids. Here the CDR3 DNA reads TGTGCCAGCAGCTTACAAGGGGGACAGGAGTCTCACACTGAAGCTTTCTTT. Protein product: CASSLQGGQESHTEAFF. Drawing the rest from reference TRBV7-6 and TRBJ1-1, the complete variable domain is GAGVSQSPRYKVTKRGQDVALRCDPISGHVSLYWYRQALGQGPEFLTYFNYEAQQDKSGLPNDRFSAERPEGSISTLTIQRTEQRDSAMYRCASSLQGGQESHTEAFFGQGTRLTVV.

The J gene is TRBJ1-5, the V gene TRBV28, with D uncertain. CDR1 is MDHEN and CDR2 is SYDVKM in the germline V gene. This CDR3 region has 15 residues. V was shortened by 3 bases and J by 2 bases, with 11 bases between the two germline ends. For the CDR3, the DNA is TGTGCCAGCAGTTTCGGATCCGGGGGCAATCAGCCCCAGCATTTT. It yields the protein CASSFGSGGNQPQHF.

The CDR3 coding sequence is TGTGCCAGCAGTTTTCGTCTGCCCGGGGTTAAGCAGTATTTT. This translates into CASSFRLPGVKQYF. The rearrangement joins TRBV28 to TRBJ2-3; the D gene is possibly TRBD2 (5 bases). Germline assignment: CDR1 MDHEN and CDR2 SYDVKM. The ends were cut back, 3 bases at V and 11 bases at J, with 18 bases in the middle. The CDR3 extends over 14 amino acids. Full variable domain (rest looked up from reference TRBV28 and TRBJ2-3): DVKVTQSSRYLVKRTGEKVFLECVQDMDHENMFWYRQDPGLGLRLIYFSYDVKMKEKGDIPEGYSVSREKKERFSLILESASTNQTSMYLCASSFRLPGVKQYFGPGTRLTVL.

The genes are TRBV2 and TRBJ2-1; TRBD1 aligns across 11 bases. The CDR3 runs 16 residues. Germline V gene lookup returns CDR1 SNHLY and CDR2 FYNNEI. V lost 4 bases to trimming and J lost 9 bases; unmatched junction nucleotides: 11. The CDR3, as DNA: TGTGCCAGCAGTGTACCGGGACAGGGGGGTCGCGGTGAGCAGTTCTTC. Translating it yields CASSVPGQGGRGEQFF. The complete variable domain, with remaining parts taken from reference TRBV2 and TRBJ2-1, reads EPEVTQTPSHQVTQMGQEVILRCVPISNHLYFYWYRQILGQKVEFLVSFYNNEISEKSEIFDDQFSVERPDGSNFTLKIRSTKLEDSAMYFCASSVPGQGGRGEQFFGPGTRLTVL.

The chain uses TRBV28 and TRBJ1-4; a possible D gene is TRBD1 (5 bases). The germline gives CDR1 MDHEN, CDR2 SYDVKM. The CDR3 length is 12 residues. V lost 9 bases and J lost 7, with 12 bases in between. CDR3 loop: CASRGVLEKLFF. CDR3 coding DNA: TGTGCCAGTCGGGGGGTGCTTGAAAAACTGTTTTTT.

The CDR3 region is CASSPVWGGSNEQFF. The CDR3 DNA is TGTGCCAGCTCACCAGTTTGGGGCGGGAGCAATGAGCAGTTCTTC. J is TRBJ2-1 and V is TRBV18, with 7 bases fitting TRBD2. Trimming removed 2 bases from V and 6 bases from J; junction bases left unmatched: 7. Germline V gives CDR1 KGHSH, CDR2 LQKENI. This CDR3 is built from 15 residues.

The V call is TRBV19, the J call TRBJ1-1; tentative D call: TRBD1 (5 bases). This CDR3 has 13 residues. The germline gives CDR1 LNHDA, CDR2 SQIVND (reference sequence). The V gene lost 11 bases and the J gene lost 1 base, with 14 bases spanning the gap. The CDR3 here is CASRQGQNTEAFF. CDR3 DNA: TGTGCCTCTAGGCAGGGTCAGAACACTGAAGCTTTCTTT. Combining the CDR3 with reference TRBV19 and TRBJ1-1 gives the whole variable domain DGGITQSPKYLFRKEGQNVTLSCEQNLNHDAMYWYRQDPGQGLRLIYYSQIVNDFQKGDIAEGYSVSREKKESFPLTVTSAQKNPTAFYLCASRQGQNTEAFFGQGTRLTVV.

This clone was counted between two and nine times. The chain employs TRBV6-5 and TRBJ2-7, with 7 bases matching TRBD2. CDR3 size: 16 residues. Germline assignment: CDR1 MNHEY and CDR2 SVGAGI. V trimming: 3 bases; J trimming: 2 bases; junction bases outside the gene matches: 10. Here the CDR3 reads CASSYGPLATAYEQYF. The CDR3 nucleotides read TGTGCCAGCAGTTATGGCCCACTAGCGACCGCCTACGAGCAGTACTTC.

This clone was recorded once. This rearrangement joins TRBV28 to TRBJ1-2; 7 bases line up with TRBD1. The CDR3 covers 16 residues. With V trimmed by 4 bases and J by 3 bases, 11 bases remained unmatched. CDR1 is MDHEN and CDR2 is SYDVKM in the germline V gene. CDR3 in amino acids: CASSYPQGRGDYGYTF. CDR3 sequence (DNA): TGTGCCAGCAGTTACCCCCAGGGCAGGGGGGACTATGGCTACACCTTC.

The chain links TRBV7-9 to TRBJ2-5, with TRBD1 as a possible D gene (5 bases). Germline V gene sequence: CDR1 SEHNR, CDR2 FQNEAQ (reference sequence). The CDR3 has 15 amino acids. V was shortened by 5 bases and J by 1 base, with 14 bases between the two germline ends. CDR3 in amino acids: CASSTPPDSQETQYF. CDR3 DNA: TGTGCCAGCAGCACCCCCCCTGACAGCCAAGAGACCCAGTACTTC.

The chain recombines TRBV28 with TRBJ1-3; 10 bases agree with TRBD1. Germline V lookup: CDR1 MDHEN, CDR2 SYDVKM. V lost 7 bases and J lost 1; bases outside the gene matches: 13. The CDR3 runs 18 residues. CDR3 protein: CASKVGQGKRWSGNTIYF. For the CDR3, the DNA is TGTGCCAGCAAGGTGGGACAGGGGAAACGGTGGTCTGGAAACACCATATATTTT.